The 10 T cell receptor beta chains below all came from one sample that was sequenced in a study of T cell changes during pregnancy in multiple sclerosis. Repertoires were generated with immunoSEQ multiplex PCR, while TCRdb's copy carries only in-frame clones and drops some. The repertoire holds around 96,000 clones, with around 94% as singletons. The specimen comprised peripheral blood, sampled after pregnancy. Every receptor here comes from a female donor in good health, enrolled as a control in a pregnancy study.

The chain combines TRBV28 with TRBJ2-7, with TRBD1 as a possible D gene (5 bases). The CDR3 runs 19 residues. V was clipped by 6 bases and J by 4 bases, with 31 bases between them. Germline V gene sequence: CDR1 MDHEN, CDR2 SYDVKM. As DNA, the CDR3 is TGTGCCAGCAGCTCGACCAGGGCTGGCAGGATGGGTTTAGGGTACGAGCAGTACTTC. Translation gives CASSSTRAGRMGLGYEQYF. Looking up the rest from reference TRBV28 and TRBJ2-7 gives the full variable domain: DVKVTQSSRYLVKRTGEKVFLECVQDMDHENMFWYRQDPGLGLRLIYFSYDVKMKEKGDIPEGYSVSREKKERFSLILESASTNQTSMYLCASSSTRAGRMGLGYEQYFGPGTRLTVT.

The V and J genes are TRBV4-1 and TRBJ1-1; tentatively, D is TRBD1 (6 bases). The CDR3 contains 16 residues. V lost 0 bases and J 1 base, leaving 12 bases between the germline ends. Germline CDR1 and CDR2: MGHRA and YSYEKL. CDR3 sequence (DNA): TGCGCCAGCAGCCAAGAGTCCAGGGGATGGAACACTGAAGCTTTCTTT. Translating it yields CASSQESRGWNTEAFF.

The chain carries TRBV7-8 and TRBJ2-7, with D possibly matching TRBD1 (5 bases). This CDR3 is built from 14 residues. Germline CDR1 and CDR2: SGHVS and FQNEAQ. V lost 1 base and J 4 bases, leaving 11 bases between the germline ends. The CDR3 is CASSLGGNNYEQYF. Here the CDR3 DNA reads TGTGCCAGCAGCTTAGGGGGCAACAATTACGAGCAGTACTTC.

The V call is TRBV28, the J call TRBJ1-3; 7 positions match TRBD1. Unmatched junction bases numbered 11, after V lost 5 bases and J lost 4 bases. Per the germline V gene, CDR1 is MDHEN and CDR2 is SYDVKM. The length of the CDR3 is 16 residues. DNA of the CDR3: TGTGCCAGCAGTCAACCAGGGGGGCCCGCGGGAAACACCATATATTTT. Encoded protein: CASSQPGGPAGNTIYF.

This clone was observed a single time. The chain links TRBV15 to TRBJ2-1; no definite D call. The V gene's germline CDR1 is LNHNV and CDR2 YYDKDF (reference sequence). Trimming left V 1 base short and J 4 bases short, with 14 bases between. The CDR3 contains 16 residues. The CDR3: CATSRVGEALYNEQFF. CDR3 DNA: TGTGCCACCAGCAGAGTAGGTGAGGCCCTTTACAATGAGCAGTTCTTC.

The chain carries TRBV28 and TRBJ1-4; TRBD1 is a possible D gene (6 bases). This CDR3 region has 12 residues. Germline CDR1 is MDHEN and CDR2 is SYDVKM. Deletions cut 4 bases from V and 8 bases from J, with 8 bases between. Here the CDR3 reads CASSYQGEKLFF. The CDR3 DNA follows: TGTGCCAGCAGTTATCAGGGGGAAAAACTGTTTTTT. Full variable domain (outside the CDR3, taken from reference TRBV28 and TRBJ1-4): DVKVTQSSRYLVKRTGEKVFLECVQDMDHENMFWYRQDPGLGLRLIYFSYDVKMKEKGDIPEGYSVSREKKERFSLILESASTNQTSMYLCASSYQGEKLFFGSGTQLSVL.

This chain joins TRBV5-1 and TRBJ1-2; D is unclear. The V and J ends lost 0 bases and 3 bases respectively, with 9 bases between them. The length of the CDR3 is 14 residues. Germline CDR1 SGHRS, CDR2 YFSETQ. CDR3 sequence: CASSLGREDYGYTF. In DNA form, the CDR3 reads TGCGCCAGCAGCTTGGGGCGGGAGGACTATGGCTACACCTTC.

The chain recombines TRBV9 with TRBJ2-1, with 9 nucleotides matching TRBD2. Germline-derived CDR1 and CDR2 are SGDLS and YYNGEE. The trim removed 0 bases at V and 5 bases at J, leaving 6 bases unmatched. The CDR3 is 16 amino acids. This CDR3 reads CASSVARTSEHNEQFF. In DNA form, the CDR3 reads TGTGCCAGCAGCGTAGCTAGGACTAGCGAACACAATGAGCAGTTCTTC.

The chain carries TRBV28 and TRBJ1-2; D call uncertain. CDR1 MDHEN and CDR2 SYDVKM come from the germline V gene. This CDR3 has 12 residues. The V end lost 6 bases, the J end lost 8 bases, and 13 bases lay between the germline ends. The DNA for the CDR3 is TGTGCCAGCAGGGGGTCCGGGAGGGGCTACACCTTC. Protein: CASRGSGRGYTF.

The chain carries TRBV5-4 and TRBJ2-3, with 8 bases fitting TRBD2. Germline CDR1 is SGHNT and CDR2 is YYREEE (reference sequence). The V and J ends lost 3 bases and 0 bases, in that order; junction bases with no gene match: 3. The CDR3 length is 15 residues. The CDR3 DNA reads TGTGCCAGCAGCTCAGCTAGCGGGAGCACAGATACGCAGTATTTT. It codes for CASSSASGSTDTQYF.